This T cell receptor (beta chain) was captured in a study of tumor and adjacent non-tumor tissue in lung cancer. Study at large: The cohort had 12 to 13 adenocarcinoma, a couple of squamous cell and 1 small cell patients.

Three rounds of nested PCR, following a modified ARM-PCR protocol, produced the TCRbeta library. TCRdb recomputed calls from the multiplex PCR reads with MiXCR, one row per CDR3 protein. Of more than 85,000 distinct CDR3 sequences listed, about 87% were seen once; the top ten hold approximately 22%. RNA was extracted from bulk tissue without any cell sorting. Germline CDR1 SNHLY, CDR2 FYNNEI. The CDR3 runs 14 residues. V shed 7 bases and J shed 2 bases, with 14 bases lying between them. The material sequenced was lung tumor tissue. This TCR came from a man between 65 and 79 years old with non-small cell lung cancer. This chain links TRBV2 with TRBJ1-2; no clear D. The CDR3 DNA is TGTGCCAGCAATGTCTCCACAGAGAACTATGGCTACACCTTC. Encoded protein: CASNVSTENYGYTF.